A selection of T cell receptor beta chains follows, all from one sample in a study of T cell responses to AZD1222 COVID-19 vaccine. The protocol was immunoSEQ multiplex PCR, while the TCRdb copy is restricted to in-frame clones and leaves out a portion. The repertoire holds approximately 170,000 clones, with approximately 90% as singletons. This sample comprised peripheral blood, obtained on day 0 of AZD1222 vaccination. Receptors were obtained from an adult in good health. Each CDR3 is given with its conserved first and last residue. A D gene is named only where the DNA matches it firmly. Some rows mark clone size as missing; the rest say once, few, many or name a class of expanded clone.

v_gene	abundance	d_gene	j_gene	CDR3aa	CDR3nt
TRBV2	-	TRBD2	TRBJ2-1	CASSEDRVLLAGGGYEQFF	TGTGCCAGCAGTGAAGATCGCGTGTTGTTAGCGGGGGGCGGGTATGAGCAGTTCTTC
TRBV7-2	-	TRBD2	TRBJ2-5	CASSLVVAGGSETQYF	TGTGCCAGCAGCTTAGTTGTAGCGGGGGGCTCAGAGACCCAGTACTTC
TRBV5-6	-	-	TRBJ2-3	CASSLGRDRATDTQYF	TGTGCCAGCAGCTTGGGGCGGGACAGAGCAACAGATACGCAGTATTTT
TRBV19	-	-	TRBJ1-6	CASNKVDRSSYNSPLHF	TGTGCCAGTAATAAGGTCGACAGGAGCTCCTATAATTCACCCCTCCACTTT
TRBV5-5	-	TRBD1	TRBJ1-4	CASSWGPGTGEEKLFF	TGTGCCAGCAGCTGGGGGCCCGGGACAGGGGAGGAAAAACTGTTTTTT
TRBV3-1/TRBV3-2	-	TRBD1	TRBJ1-1	CASSRNRGKTEAFF	TGTGCCAGCAGCCGAAACAGGGGGAAGACTGAAGCTTTCTTT
TRBV29-1	-	TRBD1	TRBJ2-5	CSVEEWTGTETQYF	TGCAGCGTTGAAGAATGGACAGGTACGGAGACCCAGTACTTC
TRBV12-2	-	-	TRBJ1-2	CASHPGQKYGYTF	TGTGCAAGTCACCCGGGACAGAAATATGGCTACACCTTC
TRBV27	-	-	TRBJ2-2	CASRGGGSVTGELFF	TGTGCCAGCCGTGGTGGGGGGTCGGTTACCGGGGAGCTGTTTTTT
TRBV11-2	-	-	TRBJ1-6	CASSKKAGSSYNSPLHF	TGTGCCAGCAGCAAAAAAGCGGGGAGCTCCTATAATTCACCCCTCCACTTT
TRBV9	-	-	TRBJ1-1	CASSVASGLMNTEAFF	TGTGCCAGCAGCGTAGCATCGGGGCTAATGAACACTGAAGCTTTCTTT
TRBV4-1	-	-	TRBJ1-5	CASSQAQGGNQPQHF	TGCGCCAGCAGCCAAGCCCAAGGGGGCAATCAGCCCCAGCATTTT
TRBV6-5	-	TRBD1	TRBJ1-1	CASSRQGLEAFF	TGTGCCAGCAGTCGACAGGGACTTGAAGCTTTCTTT
TRBV3-1/TRBV3-2	-	-	TRBJ1-4	CASSQELSGKLFF	TGTGCCAGCAGCCAGGAACTATCGGGAAAACTGTTTTTT
TRBV24-1	-	TRBD1	TRBJ1-4	CATSDSGTGNEKLFF	TGTGCCACCAGTGATTCCGGGACAGGGAATGAAAAACTGTTTTTT
TRBV7-8	-	-	TRBJ2-6	CASSSLSDRIYSGANVLTF	TGTGCCAGCAGCTCCCTAAGTGACAGGATATATTCTGGGGCCAACGTCCTGACTTTC
TRBV15	few	TRBD2	TRBJ2-7	CATSRTSGVHEQYF	TGTGCCACCAGCCGGACTAGCGGGGTTCACGAGCAGTACTTC
TRBV7-9	-	TRBD1	TRBJ2-1	CASSPGQGWNEQFF	TGTGCCAGCAGCCCCGGACAGGGTTGGAATGAGCAGTTCTTC
TRBV11-3	-	-	TRBJ2-3	CASSLEGGGSDTQYF	TGTGCCAGCAGCTTAGAAGGGGGAGGATCAGATACGCAGTATTTT
TRBV19	-	-	TRBJ2-5	CASVRGVGETQYF	TGTGCCAGTGTCAGGGGCGTCGGGGAGACCCAGTACTTC
TRBV6-5	-	TRBD1	TRBJ1-4	CASSSYSGQGGEKLFF	TGTGCCAGCAGTTCCTACTCCGGACAGGGTGGCGAAAAACTGTTTTTT
TRBV2	-	TRBD1	TRBJ1-2	CASSQTPRGMDGYTF	TGTGCCAGCAGTCAAACTCCCAGGGGGATGGATGGCTACACCTTC
TRBV11-3	-	-	TRBJ2-1	CASSLGYNEQFF	TGTGCCAGCAGCTTAGGATACAATGAGCAGTTCTTC
TRBV5-1	-	TRBD2	TRBJ2-2	CASSLLAGGSGELFF	TGCGCCAGCAGCTTGTTAGCGGGGGGATCCGGGGAGCTGTTTTTT
TRBV2	-	-	TRBJ2-5	CASRAGIETQYF	TGTGCCAGCAGGGCGGGGATCGAGACCCAGTACTTC
TRBV7-2	-	-	TRBJ1-3	CASSLVSGKGNTIYF	TGTGCCAGCAGCTTAGTTAGTGGAAAAGGAAACACCATATATTTT
TRBV11-1	-	-	TRBJ2-5	CASTPGAAQETQYF	TGTGCCAGCACCCCAGGGGCGGCCCAAGAGACCCAGTACTTC
TRBV6-4	-	-	TRBJ1-2	CASSDAASGGYTF	TGTGCCAGCAGTGACGCGGCGTCAGGGGGCTACACCTTC
TRBV24-1	-	-	TRBJ2-2	CATRGAGNTGELFF	TGTGCCACCAGGGGCGCCGGGAACACCGGGGAGCTGTTTTTT
TRBV2	-	-	TRBJ2-7	CASSGDATYEQYF	TGTGCCAGCAGTGGGGACGCCACCTACGAGCAGTACTTC